The 26 T cell receptor beta chains given below trace back to one sample, sequenced in a study of regulatory T cells in long-lasting Graves disease. The TCR beta library used iRepertoire HTBI primers with Arm-PCR amplification of CDR3. TCRdb used MiXCR to reprocess the multiplex PCR reads, holding one entry per CDR3 protein. The sample consists of hundreds of thousands of distinct CDR3 sequences, 15% to 20% of them appearing once. Indicated time point: newly diagnosed GD, antithyroid drugs for less than 3 months. Following extraction of RNA from PBMCs, that RNA was used to make the TCR library. Another study also made use of these data, one on T cells in Graves' hyperthyroidism and ophthalmopathy.

The specimen was peripheral blood mononuclear cells (PBMCs), collected at new diagnosis, from a patient treated with antithyroid drugs. These receptors were collected from a middle-aged woman with Graves disease.

The count of this clonotype is one. This may be a read error: a much more frequent sequence differs by one nucleotide. This rearrangement joins TRBV27 to TRBJ1-2, with D unresolved. This CDR3 has 12 amino acids. The V gene lost 4 bases and the J gene lost 4 bases, with 7 bases spanning the gap. Per germline, CDR1 MNHEY and CDR2 SMNVEV (reference sequence). This CDR3 reads CASSSPPYGYTF. The CDR3 bases are TGTGCCAGCAGTTCCCCGCCCTATGGCTACACCTTC.

J is TRBJ2-1 and V is TRBV28; 10 positions agree with TRBD2. Trimming cost V 6 bases and J 7 bases; bases outside gene matches: 0. This CDR3 is built from 12 residues. Germline V gene lookup returns CDR1 MDHEN and CDR2 SYDVKM. The CDR3 DNA is TGTGCCAGCAGAGCGGGGGGGAATGAGCAGTTCTTC. Its translation is CASRAGGNEQFF.

This clonotype was detected many times. The J gene is TRBJ2-3, the V gene TRBV10-3; TRBD2 aligns across 11 bases. Germline V gene lookup returns CDR1 ENHRY and CDR2 SYGVKD. V was clipped by 6 bases and J by 4 bases; unmatched bases: 6. The CDR3 covers 15 residues. The CDR3 DNA sequence: TGTGCCATCAGGGCTAGCGGGGGGTCCCCAGATACGCAGTATTTT. This sequence encodes CAIRASGGSPDTQYF.

The gene calls are TRBV6-1 and TRBJ2-2, with D perhaps matching TRBD1 or TRBD2 (6 bases each). Germline CDR1 reads MNHNS; CDR2 reads SASEGT. This CDR3 has 16 residues. Trimming took off 7 bases at V and 6 bases at J, with 21 bases between the two ends. The CDR3 is CASKVGGHQGPGELFF. CDR3 coding DNA: TGTGCCAGCAAGGTCGGGGGACACCAGGGACCCGGGGAGCTGTTTTTT.

This sequence joins TRBV20-1 and TRBJ2-1, with TRBD2 identical over 10 bases. The germline V gene encodes CDR1 DFQATT and CDR2 SNEGSKA (reference sequence). The length of the CDR3 is 17 residues. V shed 3 bases and J 6 bases; nucleotides not matched to a gene: 14. The DNA of the CDR3 is TGCAGTGCTAGCGTAGCGGGGGGCCCGGGCGGAGTCAATGAGCAGTTCTTC. Amino acid sequence: CSASVAGGPGGVNEQFF.

This clonotype was counted at least ten times. The chain is built from TRBV3-1 and TRBJ1-1, with unresolved D. The CDR3 consists of 14 residues. Trimming removed 7 bases from V and 7 bases from J, with 19 bases in between. Germline V gives CDR1 LGHDT, CDR2 YNNKEL (reference sequence). The CDR3 here is CASTSDVTLNEAFF. For the CDR3, the DNA is TGTGCCAGCACCTCCGACGTGACGTTGAATGAAGCTTTCTTT.

The V and J genes are TRBV4-1 and TRBJ2-1; D unresolved. Germline V gene data show CDR1 as MGHRA and CDR2 as YSYEKL. The V and J ends lost 2 bases and 5 bases respectively, with 7 bases between them. CDR3 length: 13 residues. In nucleotides, the CDR3 is TGCGCCAGCAGCCAAATAGGGAACAATGAGCAGTTCTTC. This sequence encodes CASSQIGNNEQFF.

This clonotype was counted ten times or more. The chain uses TRBV10-3 and TRBJ1-1, with a possible D match to TRBD1 (6 bases). Germline loops: CDR1 ENHRY, CDR2 SYGVKD. The CDR3 loop spans 13 amino acids. Trimming pared 2 bases from V and 5 bases from J, leaving 9 bases between. The CDR3 loop reads CAISERRGTEAFF. DNA for the CDR3: TGTGCCATCAGTGAGAGGAGGGGGACTGAAGCTTTCTTT.

The V gene is TRBV2, the J gene TRBJ2-3; 12 bases match TRBD2. Trimming took 5 bases from V and 6 from J; bases not matched to a gene: 9. The germline V gene has CDR1 SNHLY and CDR2 FYNNEI. The CDR3 is 16 residues long. CDR3 region: CASSQLLAGGLDTQYF. The CDR3 DNA is TGTGCCAGCAGTCAACTCCTAGCGGGGGGGCTTGATACGCAGTATTTT.

Of note for this clonotype: A single base separates this from a much larger clone, so it may be a read error. The chain combines TRBV4-2 with TRBJ1-1, with D unresolved. The V gene lost 0 bases and the J gene lost 3 bases, with 5 bases spanning the gap. The germline V gene has CDR1 LGHNA and CDR2 YNFKEQ. The CDR3 totals 13 residues. This CDR3 reads CASSQDQDTEAFF. Written as DNA, the CDR3 is TGTGCCAGCAGCCAAGATCAGGACACTGAAGCTTTCTTT.

This clonotype has ten or more counts. V and J are TRBV7-6 and TRBJ1-1, with D perhaps matching TRBD1 (6 bases). The CDR3 has 15 amino acids. The V end was cut by 5 bases, the J end by 3 bases, with 16 bases between. Germline V gene data show CDR1 as SGHVS and CDR2 as FNYEAQ. Written as DNA, the CDR3 is TGTGCCAGCAGCAATAATGGGGGCGGGGACACTGAAGCTTTCTTT. This translates into CASSNNGGGDTEAFF.

This clonotype was found many times. This sequence joins TRBV7-9 and TRBJ2-3; D could derive from TRBD1 or TRBD2 (6 bases each). The CDR3 is 14 amino acids. The germline V gene encodes CDR1 SEHNR and CDR2 FQNEAQ (reference sequence). Trimming cost V 1 base and J 7 bases, with 12 bases left between them. The DNA for the CDR3 is TGTGCCAGCAGCTTAGAGGGGGGATCCCATACGCAGTATTTT. Protein sequence: CASSLEGGSHTQYF.

Ten or more counts support this clonotype. The J gene is TRBJ2-3, the V gene TRBV7-9, with 9 nucleotides matching TRBD2. The J segment lost 0 bases and the V segment lost 9 bases, leaving 13 bases of the junction unmatched. The CDR3 sequence is 17 residues long. Germline V gene lookup returns CDR1 SEHNR and CDR2 FQNEAQ (reference sequence). Here the CDR3 DNA reads TGTGCCAGTTCTACCCTGGGGACTAGCCTTAGCACAGATACGCAGTATTTT. It specifies CASSTLGTSLSTDTQYF.

This clonotype occurred a few times. The rearrangement links TRBV5-1 to TRBJ2-1; 8 bases align to TRBD1. The V gene end was trimmed by 0 bases and the J gene end by 3 bases; junction bases not matched to a gene: 2. CDR3 length: 15 amino acids. Per the germline V gene, CDR1 is SGHRS and CDR2 is YFSETQ. CDR3 loop: CASSLEQGVYNEQFF. The DNA for the CDR3 is TGCGCCAGCAGCTTGGAACAGGGGGTCTACAATGAGCAGTTCTTC. Complete variable domain (other parts from reference TRBV5-1 and TRBJ2-1): KAGVTQTPRYLIKTRGQQVTLSCSPISGHRSVSWYQQTPGQGLQFLFEYFSETQRNKGNFPGRFSGRQFSNSRSEMNVSTLELGDSALYLCASSLEQGVYNEQFFGPGTRLTVL.

The chain employs TRBV2 and TRBJ2-7; 12 nucleotides agree with TRBD1. Germline CDR1 SNHLY, CDR2 FYNNEI. Trimming removed 6 bases from V and 5 bases from J; junction bases left unmatched: 2. This CDR3 region has 13 residues. The CDR3 DNA follows: TGTGCCAGCAGGGGACAGGGGGCTAACGAGCAGTACTTC. It translates to CASRGQGANEQYF.

This clonotype was detected ten times or more. This chain joins TRBV6-1 and TRBJ1-3, with 9 bases lining up with TRBD1. Germline V gene lookup returns CDR1 MNHNS and CDR2 SASEGT. This CDR3 is built from 15 residues. The J segment lost 2 bases and the V segment lost 6 bases, leaving 5 bases of the junction unmatched. This chain's CDR3 is CASSPDRGTGNTIYF. In DNA form, the CDR3 reads TGTGCCAGCAGCCCCGACAGGGGGACTGGAAACACCATATATTTT.

This clonotype has only a few counts. V usage is TRBV6-1 and J usage is TRBJ1-4; 8 bases fit TRBD1. Germline V gene sequence: CDR1 MNHNS, CDR2 SASEGT. The V and J ends lost 10 bases and 6 bases, in that order; junction bases with no gene match: 13. The CDR3 consists of 15 residues. Here the CDR3 DNA reads TGTGCCACCGCGATGGAGACAGGGGTTCATGAAAAACTGTTTTTT. It encodes CATAMETGVHEKLFF.

This clonotype was seen at least ten times. Germline is not matched at one junction end, which may reflect a read error. The chain has TRBV20-1 and TRBJ1-1; D is uncertain. The CDR3 is made up of 12 amino acids. From germline, CDR1 is DFQATT and CDR2 SNEGSKA (reference sequence). CDR3 coding DNA: TGCAGTGCTAGTCTGGGGAACGCTGAAGCTTTCTTT. Its translation: CSASLGNAEAFF.

The rearrangement uses TRBV7-8 and TRBJ2-5, with TRBD1 as a possible D gene (6 bases). The CDR3 runs to 15 residues. V was trimmed by 2 bases and J by 4 bases, leaving 14 bases between them. Germline CDR1 is SGHVS and CDR2 is FQNEAQ. This CDR3 is CASSLSRTASETQYF. CDR3 nucleotides: TGTGCCAGCAGCTTATCCAGGACAGCATCAGAGACCCAGTACTTC.

Turning to this clonotype: A far larger clone is a single base away, which makes a read error likely. This chain connects TRBV20-1 to TRBJ2-1; 12 nucleotides line up with TRBD2. From germline, CDR1 is DFQATT and CDR2 SNEGSKA (reference sequence). CDR3 length equals 14 residues. CDR3 sequence (DNA): TGCAGCGCCCCTCCGACTAGCGGGGGTTACGAGCAGTTCTTC. The encoded protein is CSAPPTSGGYEQFF.

The chain joins TRBV5-1 to TRBJ1-3; D unclear. Per the germline V gene, CDR1 is SGHRS and CDR2 is YFSETQ. The CDR3 is made up of 17 amino acids. V lost 0 bases to trimming and J lost 3 bases, with 16 bases between them. The CDR3 sequence: CASSLALGSGLGNTIYF. The CDR3 DNA sequence: TGCGCCAGCAGCTTGGCCTTGGGATCAGGACTTGGAAACACCATATATTTT.

The V gene is TRBV12-3 or TRBV12-4, the J gene TRBJ2-2; 7 nucleotides agree with TRBD2. The CDR3 sequence is 14 residues long. The J segment lost 7 bases and the V segment lost 7 bases, leaving 9 bases of the junction unmatched. CDR3 DNA: TGTGCCAGCACCCCGCGGGGGAAGCACGGGGAGCTGTTTTTT. It encodes CASTPRGKHGELFF.

This clonotype was seen at least ten times. The chain links TRBV7-3 to TRBJ1-1, with D possibly being TRBD1 (6 bases). The CDR3 length is 15 residues. The V gene's germline CDR1 is SGHTA and CDR2 FQGTGA. V lost 5 bases, J lost 2 bases, and 15 bases lay in between. DNA for the CDR3: TGTGCCAGCAGCGTACAACCGACAGGCAACACTGAAGCTTTCTTT. Encoded protein: CASSVQPTGNTEAFF.

This chain links TRBV5-1 with TRBJ1-6; 10 bases agree with TRBD1. V lost 7 bases, J lost 10 bases, and 2 bases stayed unmatched. The germline V gene encodes CDR1 SGHRS and CDR2 YFSETQ. CDR3 size: 12 residues. In DNA, the CDR3 is TGCGCCAGCGGGACAGGGGAATCACCCCTCCACTTT. This gives the protein CASGTGESPLHF.

This clonotype was counted many times. The CDR3 spells CATQFPTGNTGELFF. CDR3 bases: TGTGCCACCCAGTTTCCGACGGGGAACACCGGGGAGCTGTTTTTT. The rearrangement uses TRBV28 and TRBJ2-2; D not certain. CDR3 length: 15 residues. V was shortened by 10 bases and J by 1 base, with 16 bases between the two germline ends. In germline, CDR1 is MDHEN, CDR2 SYDVKM.

This clonotype showed up many times. The gene calls are TRBV7-2 and TRBJ2-7; D possibly corresponds to TRBD1 (6 bases). V was shortened by 3 bases and J by 6 bases, with 18 bases between the two germline ends. Germline values: CDR1 SGHTA, CDR2 FQGNSA. The CDR3 runs to 15 residues. CDR3 residues: CASSFRQGGIGEQYF. The CDR3 DNA is TGTGCCAGCAGCTTTCGCCAAGGGGGAATTGGCGAGCAGTACTTC.